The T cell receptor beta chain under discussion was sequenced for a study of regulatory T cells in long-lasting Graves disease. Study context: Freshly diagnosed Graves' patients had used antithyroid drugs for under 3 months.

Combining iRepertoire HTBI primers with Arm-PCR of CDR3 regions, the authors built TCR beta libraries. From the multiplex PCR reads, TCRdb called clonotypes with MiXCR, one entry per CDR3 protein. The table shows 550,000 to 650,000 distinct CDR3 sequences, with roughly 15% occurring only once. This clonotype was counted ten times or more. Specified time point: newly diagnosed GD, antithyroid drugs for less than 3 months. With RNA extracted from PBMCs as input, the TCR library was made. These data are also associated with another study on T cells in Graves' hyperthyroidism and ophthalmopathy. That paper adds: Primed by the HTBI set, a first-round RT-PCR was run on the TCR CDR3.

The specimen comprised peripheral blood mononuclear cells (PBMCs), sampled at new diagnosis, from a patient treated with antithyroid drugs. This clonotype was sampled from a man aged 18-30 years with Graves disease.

The CDR3 DNA reads as TGTGCCTGGAGTGTACTAGATCATTCCGGGGAGCTGTTTTTT. Residues: CAWSVLDHSGELFF. The chain carries TRBV30 and TRBJ2-2, with D maybe TRBD2 (5 bases). Germline V CDR1 and CDR2: GTSNPN, SVGIG (reference sequence). This CDR3 spans 14 amino acids. Trimming left V 0 bases short and J 6 bases short, with 11 bases between.